This record concerns one T cell receptor beta chain sequence. The antigen remains unidentified. These data originate in a study of T-cell memory formation after mild COVID-19. Overall study: Largely donor-specific TCR clusters were found.

Overall study findings and caveats: Pre-infection memory already had some responding clones, implying cross-reactive memory joined. Day 15 to 85 contractors were CD4/CD8 balanced; later expanders leaned CD4+.

Trimming removed 0 bases at V and 4 bases at J, with 10 bases between. Germline CDR1 reads SGHRS; CDR2 reads YFSETQ. The CDR3 extends over 14 amino acids. Using constant-segment primers, 5'RACE produced TCR alpha and TCR beta cDNA libraries carrying sample barcodes and UMIs. MiXCR, applied by TCRdb to the 5' RACE reads, yields one record per CDR3 protein. The table records 350,000 to 550,000 distinct CDR3 sequences, roughly 18% of them present only once. The sequence was collected from a man between 18 and 35 years old who had mild COVID-19 (a few samples of this study predate the infection). Cell type and time point are not known. The gene calls are TRBV5-1 and TRBJ1-2; D uncertain. The sequenced sample consisted of PBMCs or a T cell subset sorted from them (not recorded which). In DNA, the CDR3 is TGCGCCAGCAGCTTGGGGGTGGTCGGCTATGGCTACACCTTC. The encoded protein is CASSLGVVGYGYTF.